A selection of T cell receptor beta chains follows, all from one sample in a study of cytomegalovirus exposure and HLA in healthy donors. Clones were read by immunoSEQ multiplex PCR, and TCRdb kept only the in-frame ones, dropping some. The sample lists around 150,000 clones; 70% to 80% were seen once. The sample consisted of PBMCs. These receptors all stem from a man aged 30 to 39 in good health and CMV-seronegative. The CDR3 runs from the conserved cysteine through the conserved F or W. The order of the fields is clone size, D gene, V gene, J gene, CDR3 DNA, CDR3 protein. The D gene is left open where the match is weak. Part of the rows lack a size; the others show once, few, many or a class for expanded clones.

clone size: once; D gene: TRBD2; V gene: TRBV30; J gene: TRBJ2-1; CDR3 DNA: TGTGCCTGGAGATCGGCGGGAGAGTATGAGCAGTTCTTC; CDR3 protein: CAWRSAGEYEQFF
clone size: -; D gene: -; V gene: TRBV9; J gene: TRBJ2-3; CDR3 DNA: TGTGCCAGCAGCGTAGGTCCCGCTACGCTCGGAGATACGCAGTATTTT; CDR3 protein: CASSVGPATLGDTQYF
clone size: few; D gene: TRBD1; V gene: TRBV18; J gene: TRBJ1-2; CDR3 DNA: TGTGCCAGCTCTCAGGGGGCCCAAACCTATGGCTACACCTTC; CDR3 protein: CASSQGAQTYGYTF
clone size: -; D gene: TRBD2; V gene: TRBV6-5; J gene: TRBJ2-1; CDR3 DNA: TGTGCCAGCAAAGCTAGCGGAGGAGATGATGAGCAGTTCTTC; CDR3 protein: CASKASGGDDEQFF
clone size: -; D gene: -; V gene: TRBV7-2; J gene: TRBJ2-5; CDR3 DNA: TGTGCCAGCAGCTTAATTCGAGAGACCCAGTACTTC; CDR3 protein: CASSLIRETQYF
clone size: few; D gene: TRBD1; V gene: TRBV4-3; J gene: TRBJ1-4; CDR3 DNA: TGCGCCAGCAGCCAACAGGGGGCGGGGGAAAAACTGTTTTTT; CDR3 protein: CASSQQGAGEKLFF
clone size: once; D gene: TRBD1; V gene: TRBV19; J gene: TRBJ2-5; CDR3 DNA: TGTGCCAGTAGCCCGTGGGGGACAGGGGGGCAAGAGACCCAGTACTTC; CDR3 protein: CASSPWGTGGQETQYF
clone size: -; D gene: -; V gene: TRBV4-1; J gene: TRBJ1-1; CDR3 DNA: TGCGCCAGCAGCCCATCGAGGAGAACTAACACTGAAGCTTTCTTT; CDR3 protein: CASSPSRRTNTEAFF
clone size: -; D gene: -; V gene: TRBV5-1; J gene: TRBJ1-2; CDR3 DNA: TGCGCCAGCAGCTCCGACTATGGCTACACCTTC; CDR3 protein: CASSSDYGYTF
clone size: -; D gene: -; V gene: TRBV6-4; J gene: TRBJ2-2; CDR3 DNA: TGTGCCAGCAAAACTAGTCCGAACACCGGGGAGCTGTTTTTT; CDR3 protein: CASKTSPNTGELFF
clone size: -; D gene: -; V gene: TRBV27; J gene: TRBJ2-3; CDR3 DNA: TGTGCCAGCAGTTTATCAGACTTACTCAAAAGCCGCACCCGCTACCCCACAGATACGCAGTATTTT; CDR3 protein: CASSLSDLLKSRTRYPTDTQYF
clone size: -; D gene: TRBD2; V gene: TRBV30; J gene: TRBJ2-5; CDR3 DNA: TGTGCCTGGAGTGTACGAGGACTAGCGGGAGGGCATGAGACCCAGTACTTC; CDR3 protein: CAWSVRGLAGGHETQYF
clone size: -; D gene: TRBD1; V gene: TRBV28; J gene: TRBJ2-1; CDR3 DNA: TGTGCCAGCAGTTTTTTCTGGGACAGGGGGCGTCGGGGTGAGCAGTTCTTC; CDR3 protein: CASSFFWDRGRRGEQFF
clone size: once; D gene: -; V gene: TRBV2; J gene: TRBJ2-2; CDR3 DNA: TGTGCCAGCAGTGGTCAAATGTTCACCGGGGAGCTGTTTTTT; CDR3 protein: CASSGQMFTGELFF
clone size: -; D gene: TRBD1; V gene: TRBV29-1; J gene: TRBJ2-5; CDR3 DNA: TGCAGCGTGGGACAGATCCCCGGGACCCAGTACTTC; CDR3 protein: CSVGQIPGTQYF
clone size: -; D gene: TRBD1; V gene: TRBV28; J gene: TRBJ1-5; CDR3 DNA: TGTGCCAGCAGTTCCGGACAGGGGGGTCAGCCCCAGCATTTT; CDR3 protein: CASSSGQGGQPQHF
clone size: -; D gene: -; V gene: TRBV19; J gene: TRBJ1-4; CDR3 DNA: TGTGCCAGTAGTATTGGCAGGGTAAATGAAAAACTGTTTTTT; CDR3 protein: CASSIGRVNEKLFF
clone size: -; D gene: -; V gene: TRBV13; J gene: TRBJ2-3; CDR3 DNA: TGTGCCAGCAGTCACTCCACCTCAGGGCACCTCAGAGATACGCAGTATTTT; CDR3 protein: CASSHSTSGHLRDTQYF
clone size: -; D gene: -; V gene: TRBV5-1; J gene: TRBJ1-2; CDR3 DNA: TGCGCCAGCAGCTTGGGCGGGGGCTCCCCCCCGGGCTACACCTTC; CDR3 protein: CASSLGGGSPPGYTF
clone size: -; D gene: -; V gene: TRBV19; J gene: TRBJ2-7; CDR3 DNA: TGTGCCAGTAGTATTCACAGGGACGAGCAGTACTTC; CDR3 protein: CASSIHRDEQYF
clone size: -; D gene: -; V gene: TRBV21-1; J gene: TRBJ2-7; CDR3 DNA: TGTGCCAGCAGTCATCCGGGACATTGCTACGAGCAGTACTTC; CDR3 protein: CASSHPGHCYEQYF
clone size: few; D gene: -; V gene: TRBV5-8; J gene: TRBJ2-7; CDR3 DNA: TGTGCCAGCAGTTTGACTGGGGGGTTTGGGTACGAGCAGTACTTC; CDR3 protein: CASSLTGGFGYEQYF
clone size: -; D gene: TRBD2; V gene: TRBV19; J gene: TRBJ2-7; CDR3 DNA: TGTGCCAGTAGTAGGGCCGCCTCCGGGACTAGGACATACGAGCAGTACTTC; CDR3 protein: CASSRAASGTRTYEQYF
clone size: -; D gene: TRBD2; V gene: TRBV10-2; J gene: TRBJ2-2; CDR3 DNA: TGCGCCAGCAAAAGCTCAATAGCGGGAGCCGGGGGCGAGCTGTTTTTT; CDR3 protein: CASKSSIAGAGGELFF
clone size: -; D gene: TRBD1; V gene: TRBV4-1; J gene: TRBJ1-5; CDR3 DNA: TGCGCCAGCAGCAGGGGACAGGGGTATAATCAGCCCCAGCATTTT; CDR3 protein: CASSRGQGYNQPQHF